Below, 10 T cell receptor beta chains from the same sample are listed, as sequenced in a study of cytomegalovirus exposure and HLA in healthy donors. With 60 Vbeta and 13 Jbeta primers, the PCR was carried out. Method: immunoSEQ multiplex PCR; TCRdb's copy keeps in-frame clones and lacks some. The sample contains 90,000 to 140,000 clones, around 80% of which appear only once. The material sequenced was PBMCs. Receptors originate from a man younger than 35 in good health and CMV-seronegative.

V usage is TRBV10-2 and J usage is TRBJ1-1; TRBD1 is a possible D gene (6 bases). The CDR3 runs 14 residues. Germline assignment: CDR1 WSHSY and CDR2 SAAADI. V shed 2 bases and J shed 0 bases, with 7 bases lying between them. The CDR3 DNA follows: TGCGCCAGCAGTGAGACAGGGATGAACACTGAAGCTTTCTTT. Translating it yields CASSETGMNTEAFF.

The chain carries TRBV30 and TRBJ2-2; D gene ambiguous. CDR1 GTSNPN and CDR2 SVGIG come from the germline V gene (reference sequence). The V end lost 2 bases, the J end lost 6 bases, and 10 bases lay between the germline ends. The CDR3 sequence is 13 residues long. CDR3 residues: CAWSSGRAGELFF. The DNA for the CDR3 is TGTGCCTGGAGTTCTGGTCGGGCCGGGGAGCTGTTTTTT.

The chain combines TRBV6-5 with TRBJ1-2; D possibly corresponds to TRBD1 (6 bases). Deletions cut 5 bases from V and 3 bases from J, with 13 bases between. Germline V gene lookup returns CDR1 MNHEY and CDR2 SVGAGI. The CDR3 consists of 14 residues. The chain's CDR3 is CASSENGGHYGYTF. CDR3 in DNA: TGTGCCAGCAGTGAAAACGGGGGGCACTATGGCTACACCTTC.

The V gene is TRBV6-5, the J gene TRBJ2-7, with a weak D call TRBD1 (6 bases). The germline V and J ends were trimmed by 2 bases and 2 bases, with 13 bases remaining between them. CDR1 MNHEY and CDR2 SVGAGI come from the germline V gene. The length of the CDR3 is 15 residues. The CDR3: CASSYRRGRTYEQYF. The CDR3 bases are TGTGCCAGCAGTTACCGCAGGGGAAGGACCTACGAGCAGTACTTC.

This clone has just a few counts. V gene TRBV5-8 combines with J gene TRBJ1-1, with 10 bases identical to TRBD1. Germline trimming cut 0 bases from V and 7 bases from J; bases unmatched to any gene: 3. This CDR3 comprises 14 residues. CDR1 SGHTS and CDR2 YDEGEE come from the germline V gene. The CDR3 nucleotides read TGTGCCAGCAGCTTGGGACAGGGGGCGGATGAAGCTTTCTTT. Translating gives CASSLGQGADEAFF.

About this clone: The sample carries other DNA sequences with the same CDR3. The chain recombines TRBV18 with TRBJ2-7; 7 bases line up with TRBD1. V dropped 1 base and J dropped 7; count of bases not matched to a gene: 7. CDR1 and CDR2 from the germline V gene are KGHSH and LQKENI. The CDR3 loop spans 14 amino acids. The CDR3: CASSPQQGLQEQYF. As DNA, the CDR3 is TGTGCCAGCTCACCACAACAGGGGCTGCAAGAGCAGTACTTC.

The V and J genes are TRBV4-1 and TRBJ2-1; 9 bases line up with TRBD2. Germline assignment: CDR1 MGHRA and CDR2 YSYEKL. Trimming at V came to 1 base and at J to 6 bases, leaving 7 bases not matched to a gene. This CDR3 has 16 amino acids. The CDR3 coding sequence is TGCGCCAGCAGCCAAGCAGTAGCGGGAGTAGGCAATGAGCAGTTCTTC. Protein product: CASSQAVAGVGNEQFF.

The rearrangement joins TRBV10-2 to TRBJ1-5; 11 bases match TRBD1. Germline V gives CDR1 WSHSY, CDR2 SAAADI. V was clipped by 8 bases and J by 4 bases; unmatched bases: 13. The CDR3 covers 17 residues. CDR3 nucleotide sequence: TGCGCCAGCCATGGGACAGGGGGAAGGGTAAGGAATCAGCCCCAGCATTTT. This gives the protein CASHGTGGRVRNQPQHF.

The sample holds one count of this clone. The genes are TRBV27 and TRBJ2-7; maybe TRBD1 (5 bases). V was cut by 5 bases and J by 2 bases, with 19 bases left in between. Germline V gene sequence: CDR1 MNHEY, CDR2 SMNVEV (reference sequence). The CDR3 totals 16 residues. The CDR3 sequence: CASSPYRQGKPYEQYF. Written as DNA, the CDR3 is TGTGCCAGCAGTCCTTATAGGCAGGGCAAGCCCTACGAGCAGTACTTC.

The rearrangement uses TRBV19 and TRBJ1-2; the D gene is possibly TRBD1 (6 bases). V was shortened by 3 bases and J by 6 bases, with 11 bases between the two germline ends. This CDR3 is built from 13 residues. Germline CDR1 and CDR2: LNHDA and SQIVND (reference sequence). The CDR3 is CASSMTGIHGYTF. The CDR3 bases are TGTGCCAGTAGTATGACAGGAATACATGGCTACACCTTC.